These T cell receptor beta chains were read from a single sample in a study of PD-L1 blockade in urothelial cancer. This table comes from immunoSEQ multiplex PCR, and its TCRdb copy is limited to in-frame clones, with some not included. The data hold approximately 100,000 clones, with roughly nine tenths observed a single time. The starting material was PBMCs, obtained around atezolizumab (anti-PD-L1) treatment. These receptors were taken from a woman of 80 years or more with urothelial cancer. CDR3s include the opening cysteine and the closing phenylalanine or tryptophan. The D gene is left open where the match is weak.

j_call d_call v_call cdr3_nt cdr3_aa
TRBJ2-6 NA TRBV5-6 TGTGCCAGCAGCTTACCGGGACATTTCTCTGGGGCCAACGTCCTGACTTTC CASSLPGHFSGANVLTF
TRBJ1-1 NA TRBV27 TGTGCCAGCAGTTTAAAGGAACAGGGTGGGTCTGAAGCTTTCTTT CASSLKEQGGSEAFF
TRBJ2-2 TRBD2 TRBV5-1 TGCGCCAGCAGCTTGTTTGAGCTAGCGGGACAGAACACCGGGGAGCTGTTTTTT CASSLFELAGQNTGELFF
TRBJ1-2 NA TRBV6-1 TGTGCCAGCAGTGTAAACCGGGACATCTATGGCTACACCTTC CASSVNRDIYGYTF
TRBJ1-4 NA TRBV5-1 TGCGCCAGCAGCCAAGGGACTGATAATGAAAAACTGTTTTTT CASSQGTDNEKLFF
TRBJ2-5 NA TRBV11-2 TGTGCCAGCAGCTTAGAAGGGACTTCGAACTTC CASSLEGTSNF
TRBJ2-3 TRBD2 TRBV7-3 TGTGCCAGCAGCTTAGGTCTAGCGGGAGGGGAAAATCTTGTAGATACGCAGTATTTT CASSLGLAGGENLVDTQYF
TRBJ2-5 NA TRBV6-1 TGTGCCAGCAGTGAATCGTGGTCGACAGGGACTCCCCAGTACTTC CASSESWSTGTPQYF
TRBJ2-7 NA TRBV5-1 TGCGCCAGCAGCATAAGGACAGCCTCTCCCGAGCAGTACTTC CASSIRTASPEQYF
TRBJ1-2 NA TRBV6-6 TGTGCCAGCAGTTACTCGAGGGGACACAACTATGGCTACACCTTC CASSYSRGHNYGYTF
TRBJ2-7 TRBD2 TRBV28 TGTGCCAGCAGCTCGTTACTAGCGCGCTCCTACGAGCAGTACTTC CASSSLLARSYEQYF